These 26 T cell receptor beta chains were sequenced from one sample in a study of shared clonotypes between healthy human individuals. Method: immunoSEQ multiplex PCR; TCRdb's copy keeps in-frame clones and lacks some. The table includes about 490,000 clones, around 80% detected once. The sample consisted of PBMCs. The origin of the receptors is a woman in her thirties or forties in good health. Some clones in this sample may be carry-over from other donors' samples.

This clone was observed a handful of times. The J gene is TRBJ1-4, the V gene TRBV20-1; D not resolved. This CDR3 spans 11 amino acids. Trimming pared 5 bases from V and 5 bases from J, leaving 6 bases between. Germline V gives CDR1 DFQATT, CDR2 SNEGSKA (reference sequence). The CDR3 loop reads CSASPNEKLFF. For the CDR3, the DNA is TGCAGTGCTTCCCCGAATGAAAAACTGTTTTTT.

J is TRBJ2-3 and V is TRBV20-1; D ambiguous. Germline CDR1 and CDR2: DFQATT and SNEGSKA (reference sequence). Trimming shortened V by 6 bases and J by 5 bases, and 9 bases separated the two germline ends. This CDR3 region has 11 residues. In DNA form, the CDR3 reads TGCAGTGCCACTTGGGGAGATACGCAGTATTTT. It is translated as CSATWGDTQYF.

This clone was observed a handful of times. The chain is built from TRBV18 and TRBJ2-3; D is ambiguous. The CDR3 sequence is 13 residues long. Trimming took 2 bases from V and 6 from J, leaving 9 bases between them. Germline loops: CDR1 KGHSH, CDR2 LQKENI. The CDR3 here is CASSPGRWDTQYF. Here the CDR3 DNA reads TGTGCCAGCTCACCAGGCAGGTGGGATACGCAGTATTTT. Together with reference TRBV18 and TRBJ2-3, the CDR3 gives the full variable domain: NAGVMQNPRHLVRRRGQEARLRCSPMKGHSHVYWYRQLPEEGLKFMVYLQKENIIDESGMPKERFSAEFPKEGPSILRIQQVVRGDSAAYFCASSPGRWDTQYFGPGTRLTVL.

The chain is built from TRBV29-1 and TRBJ2-5, with D perhaps being TRBD1 or TRBD2 (6 bases each). This CDR3 has 14 residues. Germline CDR1 is SQVTM and CDR2 is ANQGSEA. V lost 0 bases and J lost 4, with 12 bases in between. The CDR3 loop is CSVEDRGTGETQYF. CDR3 nucleotide sequence: TGCAGCGTTGAAGATAGGGGGACTGGAGAGACCCAGTACTTC.

The gene calls are TRBV7-8 and TRBJ1-5, with D maybe TRBD1 (5 bases). Germline lookup yields CDR1 SGHVS and CDR2 FQNEAQ. The germline V and J ends were trimmed by 5 bases and 5 bases, with 16 bases remaining between them. This CDR3 contains 15 residues. The CDR3 region has the DNA TGTGCCAGCAGCCCTCTCAACGTCAGGGATCAGCCCCAGCATTTT. Its protein is CASSPLNVRDQPQHF.

V is TRBV27 and J is TRBJ2-1, with TRBD2 identical over 7 bases. The germline V gene has CDR1 MNHEY and CDR2 SMNVEV (reference sequence). CDR3 length: 16 amino acids. The junction had 13 bases not matched to a gene; V was cut back by 5 bases and J by 6 bases. The DNA of the CDR3 is TGTGCCAGCAGTCCCCCGGATAGCGGGTTATCCAATGAGCAGTTCTTC. It codes for CASSPPDSGLSNEQFF.

To note about this clone: A much larger clonotype is one base distant, so this may be a read error. Other DNA sequences in the sample encode the same CDR3. This chain joins TRBV7-9 and TRBJ1-3; D remains ambiguous. V was shortened by 3 bases and J by 1 base, with 13 bases between the two germline ends. CDR1 and CDR2 (germline): SEHNR, FQNEAQ (reference sequence). This CDR3 contains 16 residues. The CDR3 spells CASSFGSIPSGNTIYF. The CDR3 region has the DNA TGTGCCAGCAGCTTCGGTTCAATCCCATCTGGAAACACCATATATTTT.

The chain carries TRBV4-2 and TRBJ2-3, with D possibly called TRBD1 or TRBD2 (5 bases each). Germline CDR1 LGHNA, CDR2 YNFKEQ. This CDR3 is built from 16 residues. V dropped 4 bases and J dropped 6 bases, with 20 bases sitting between them. For the CDR3, the DNA is TGTGCCAGCAGCCGGGACGTTGAGGGGCGAACCGATACGCAGTATTTT. It codes for CASSRDVEGRTDTQYF.

The V and J genes are TRBV7-2 and TRBJ2-1; 7 positions agree with TRBD2. The germline CDR1 and CDR2 sequences are SGHTA and FQGNSA. Germline trimming cut 3 bases from V and 2 bases from J; bases unmatched to any gene: 4. CDR3 size: 15 residues. CDR3 in amino acids: CASSLSSGPYNEQFF. The CDR3 nucleotides read TGTGCCAGCAGCTTGTCTAGCGGCCCCTACAATGAGCAGTTCTTC.

The chain links TRBV2 to TRBJ2-4; D is perhaps TRBD1 or TRBD2 (5 bases each). V was pared by 7 bases and J by 7 bases, with 17 bases between. Per germline, CDR1 SNHLY and CDR2 FYNNEI. CDR3 length: 14 amino acids. CDR3 amino acids: CASTQSRGGNIQYF. CDR3 in DNA: TGTGCCAGCACGCAGTCCCGGGGCGGGAACATTCAGTACTTC.

The chain couples TRBV7-3 to TRBJ2-1; possibly TRBD2 for D (5 bases). Germline V gene lookup returns CDR1 SGHTA and CDR2 FQGTGA. Trimming removed 0 bases from V and 2 bases from J, with 11 bases in between. This CDR3 region has 16 residues. In DNA form, the CDR3 reads TGTGCCAGCAGCTTAACGAGTAGCGCCGCCTACAATGAGCAGTTCTTC. Translated: CASSLTSSAAYNEQFF.

Comments on this clone: The sample contains more than one DNA sequence encoding this CDR3. The gene calls are TRBV7-9 and TRBJ2-2; 12 nucleotides agree with TRBD2. This CDR3 contains 16 residues. Germline loops: CDR1 SEHNR, CDR2 FQNEAQ (reference sequence). V lost 5 bases and J lost 2; bases outside the gene matches: 3. CDR3 coding DNA: TGTGCCAGCAGCCCCGGACTAGCGGGAAACACCGGGGAGCTGTTTTTT. It encodes CASSPGLAGNTGELFF. The complete variable domain, with remaining parts taken from reference TRBV7-9 and TRBJ2-2, reads DTGVSQNPRHKITKRGQNVTFRCDPISEHNRLYWYRQTLGQGPEFLTYFQNEAQLEKSRLLSDRFSAERPKGSFSTLEIQRTEQGDSAMYLCASSPGLAGNTGELFFGEGSRLTVL.

This chain uses TRBV7-6 with TRBJ2-7; no definite D call. The V gene lost 5 bases and the J gene lost 3 bases, with 8 bases spanning the gap. The CDR3 extends over 12 amino acids. The V gene's germline CDR1 is SGHVS and CDR2 FNYEAQ. The CDR3 sequence: CASSPNDYEQYF. CDR3 nucleotides: TGTGCCAGCAGCCCAAATGACTACGAGCAGTACTTC.

This clone was recorded once. The CDR3 sequence: CASKPGPLAYEQYF. For the CDR3, the DNA is TGTGCCAGCAAACCGGGCCCTTTAGCCTACGAGCAGTACTTC. This chain joins TRBV28 and TRBJ2-7; D not resolved. The CDR3 covers 14 residues. Deletions cut 7 bases from V and 2 bases from J, with 15 bases between. Germline CDR1 MDHEN, CDR2 SYDVKM.

The rearrangement joins TRBV11-3 to TRBJ2-7, with 13 positions matching TRBD2. In germline, CDR1 is SGHNT, CDR2 YENEEA. After removal of 5 bases from V and 9 bases from J, the junction contained 10 bases not matched to a gene. The CDR3 sequence is 15 residues long. For the CDR3, the DNA is TGTGCCAGCAGCAGCCAGTGGACTAGCGGGAGAGGGCAGTACTTC. Protein product: CASSSQWTSGRGQYF.

This clone occurred once. J is TRBJ2-7 and V is TRBV14; 14 bases fit TRBD2. Germline CDR1 is SGHDN and CDR2 is FVKESK. V shed 4 bases and J 2 bases; nucleotides not matched to a gene: 16. The CDR3 length is 20 residues. DNA of the CDR3: TGTGCCAGCAGCCCGCTTACTCCGGGACTAGCGGGAGAAGGGACCTACGAGCAGTACTTC. Translating gives CASSPLTPGLAGEGTYEQYF.

This clone showed up many times. This sequence joins TRBV6-1 and TRBJ2-7; maybe TRBD2 (6 bases). CDR1 is MNHNS and CDR2 is SASEGT in the germline V gene. CDR3 length: 15 amino acids. Deletions cut 5 bases from V and 2 bases from J, with 16 bases between. CDR3 loop: CASSPRLDPPYEQYF. The CDR3 bases are TGTGCCAGCAGTCCCCGACTAGATCCGCCCTACGAGCAGTACTTC.

This clone was seen a handful of times. V and J are TRBV25-1 and TRBJ2-4, with TRBD1 as a possible D gene (6 bases). CDR3 length equals 13 residues. In germline, CDR1 is MGHDK, CDR2 SYGVNS. Between the trimmed V and J ends, which lost 6 bases and 2 bases, there was a span of 8 bases. The CDR3 bases are TGTGCCAGCAGAGGACAGCCCAAAAACATTCAGTACTTC. Its protein is CASRGQPKNIQYF. Supplemented by reference TRBV25-1 and TRBJ2-4, the full variable domain reads EADIYQTPRYLVIGTGKKITLECSQTMGHDKMYWYQQDPGMELHLIHYSYGVNSTEKGDLSSESTVSRIRTEHFPLTLESARPSHTSQYLCASRGQPKNIQYFGAGTRLSVL.

A remark on this clone: This specimen includes other DNA sequences encoding the same CDR3. The DNA for the CDR3 is TGTGCCAGCAGCCCCGGGACAGGGGGGTACGAGCAGTACTTC. Translation: CASSPGTGGYEQYF. This chain connects TRBV7-9 to TRBJ2-7, with TRBD1 identical over 11 bases. Germline CDR1 and CDR2: SEHNR and FQNEAQ (reference sequence). The CDR3 runs 14 residues. V gave up 5 bases and J gave up 4 bases; unmatched junction bases: 4.

This clone was detected many times. The sample has other DNA sequences that encode this CDR3 too. The chain couples TRBV6-5 to TRBJ2-7; 8 nucleotides agree with TRBD1. Losses at the gene ends were 0 bases for V and 1 base for J; bases not matched to a gene: 2. This CDR3 has 15 residues. Germline CDR1 reads MNHEY; CDR2 reads SVGAGI. CDR3 coding DNA: TGTGCCAGCAGTTACTCCGGACAGGGTTCCTACGAGCAGTACTTC. It specifies CASSYSGQGSYEQYF.

This chain joins TRBV7-6 and TRBJ2-3; D is unresolved. The CDR3 contains 13 residues. The V gene lost 5 bases and the J gene lost 0 bases, with 6 bases spanning the gap. Germline CDR1 reads SGHVS; CDR2 reads FNYEAQ. The CDR3 loop is CASSLQSTDTQYF. The CDR3 DNA sequence: TGTGCCAGCAGCCTACAGAGCACAGATACGCAGTATTTT.

This clone was counted many times. Other DNA sequences in this sample translate to the same CDR3. This rearrangement joins TRBV29-1 to TRBJ2-5; D tentatively reads TRBD1 or TRBD2 (6 bases each). The CDR3 consists of 12 residues. Germline V gene sequence: CDR1 SQVTM, CDR2 ANQGSEA. The V and J ends lost 2 bases and 5 bases respectively, with 9 bases between them. The DNA of the CDR3 is TGCAGCGTTGAACAGGGGAGGGAGACCCAGTACTTC. The encoded protein is CSVEQGRETQYF.

The chain is built from TRBV11-2 and TRBJ1-4; D unclear. Germline assignment: CDR1 SGHAT and CDR2 FQNNGV. CDR3 length: 14 amino acids. V lost 5 bases and J lost 0, with 7 bases in between. CDR3 DNA: TGTGCCAGCAGCCAGAGATCAACTAATGAAAAACTGTTTTTT. It encodes CASSQRSTNEKLFF.

This clone occurred once. The rearrangement links TRBV29-1 to TRBJ1-3; 8 positions agree with TRBD1. The CDR3 runs 15 residues. CDR1 SQVTM and CDR2 ANQGSEA come from the germline V gene. After removal of 7 bases from V and 0 bases from J, the junction contained 8 bases not matched to a gene. This chain's CDR3 is CSAGQGGHSGNTIYF. CDR3 nucleotides: TGCAGCGCCGGACAGGGAGGTCACTCTGGAAACACCATATATTTT.

The V gene is TRBV28, the J gene TRBJ1-5, with D possibly being TRBD1 (6 bases). Looked up from germline, CDR1 is MDHEN and CDR2 is SYDVKM. V was pared by 8 bases and J by 4 bases, with 18 bases between. The length of the CDR3 is 15 residues. The CDR3 DNA is TGTGCCAGCTCGCCAGAGGGGGGCGAGAATCAGCCCCAGCATTTT. As protein: CASSPEGGENQPQHF. The variable domain in full, completed from reference TRBV28 and TRBJ1-5, reads DVKVTQSSRYLVKRTGEKVFLECVQDMDHENMFWYRQDPGLGLRLIYFSYDVKMKEKGDIPEGYSVSREKKERFSLILESASTNQTSMYLCASSPEGGENQPQHFGDGTRLSIL.

Only a few counts were recorded for this clone. J is TRBJ1-3 and V is TRBV9; 7 bases agree with TRBD1. Germline V CDR1 and CDR2: SGDLS, YYNGEE. The ends lost 0 bases at V and 2 bases at J; junction bases unmatched: 2. The CDR3 has 15 amino acids. The CDR3 is CASSVATGAGNTIYF. In nucleotides, the CDR3 is TGTGCCAGCAGCGTAGCAACAGGGGCTGGAAACACCATATATTTT.